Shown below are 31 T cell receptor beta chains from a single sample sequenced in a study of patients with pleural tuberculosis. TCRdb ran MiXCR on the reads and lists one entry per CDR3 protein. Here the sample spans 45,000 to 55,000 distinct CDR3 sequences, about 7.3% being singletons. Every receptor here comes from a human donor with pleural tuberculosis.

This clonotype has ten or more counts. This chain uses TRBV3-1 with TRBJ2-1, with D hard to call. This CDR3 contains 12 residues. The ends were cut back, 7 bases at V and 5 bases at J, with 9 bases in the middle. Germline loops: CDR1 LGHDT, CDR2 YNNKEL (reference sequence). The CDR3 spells CASKSSHNEQFF. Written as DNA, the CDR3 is TGTGCCAGCAAGAGTTCCCACAATGAGCAGTTCTTC.

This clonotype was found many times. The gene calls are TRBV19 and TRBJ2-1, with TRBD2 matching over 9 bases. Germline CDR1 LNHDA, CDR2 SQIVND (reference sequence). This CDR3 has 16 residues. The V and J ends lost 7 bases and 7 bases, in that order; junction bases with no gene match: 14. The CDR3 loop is CASKKGQAGGVNEQFF. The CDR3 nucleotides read TGTGCCAGTAAGAAAGGGCAGGCGGGAGGGGTAAATGAGCAGTTCTTC.

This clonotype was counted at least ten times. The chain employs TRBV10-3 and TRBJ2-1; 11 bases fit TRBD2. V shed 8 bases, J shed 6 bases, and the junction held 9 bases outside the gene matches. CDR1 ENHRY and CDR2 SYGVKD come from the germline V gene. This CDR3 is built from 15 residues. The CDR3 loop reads CAIANLAGGSNEQFF. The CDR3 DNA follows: TGTGCCATCGCCAATCTAGCGGGAGGAAGCAATGAGCAGTTCTTC.

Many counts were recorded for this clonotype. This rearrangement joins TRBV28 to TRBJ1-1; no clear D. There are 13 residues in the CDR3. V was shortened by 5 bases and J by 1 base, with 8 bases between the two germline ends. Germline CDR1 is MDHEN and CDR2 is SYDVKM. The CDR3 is CASSKIANTEAFF. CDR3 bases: TGTGCCAGCAGTAAGATAGCGAACACTGAAGCTTTCTTT.

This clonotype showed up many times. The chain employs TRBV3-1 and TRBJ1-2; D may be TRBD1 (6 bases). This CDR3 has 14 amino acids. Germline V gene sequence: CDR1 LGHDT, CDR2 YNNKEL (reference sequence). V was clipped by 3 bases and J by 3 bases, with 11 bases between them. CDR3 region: CASSQDSTDYGYTF. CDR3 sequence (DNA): TGTGCCAGCAGCCAGGACAGCACGGACTATGGCTACACCTTC.

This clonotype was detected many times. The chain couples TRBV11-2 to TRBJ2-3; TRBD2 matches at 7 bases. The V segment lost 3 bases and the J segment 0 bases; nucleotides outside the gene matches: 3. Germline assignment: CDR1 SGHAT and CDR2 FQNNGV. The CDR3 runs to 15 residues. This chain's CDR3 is CASSLWRESTDTQYF. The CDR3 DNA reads TGTGCCAGCAGCTTGTGGCGGGAGAGCACAGATACGCAGTATTTT.

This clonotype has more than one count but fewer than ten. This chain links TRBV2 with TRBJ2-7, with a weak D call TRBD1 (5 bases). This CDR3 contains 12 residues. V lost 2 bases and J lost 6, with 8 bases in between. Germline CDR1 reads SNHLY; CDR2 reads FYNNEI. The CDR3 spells CASSEQGAEQYV. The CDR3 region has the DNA TGTGCCAGCAGTGAACAAGGGGCCGAGCAGTACGTC.

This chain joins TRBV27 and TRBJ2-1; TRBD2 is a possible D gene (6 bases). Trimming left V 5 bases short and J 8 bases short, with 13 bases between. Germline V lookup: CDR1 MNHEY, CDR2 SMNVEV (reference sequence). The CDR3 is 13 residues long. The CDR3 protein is CASSIIAVHEQFF. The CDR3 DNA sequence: TGTGCCAGCAGTATCATAGCGGTACATGAGCAGTTCTTC.

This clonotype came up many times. This CDR3 reads CASSDRGETQYF. The CDR3 DNA is TGTGCCAGCAGTGACAGGGGCGAGACCCAGTACTTC. The chain recombines TRBV2 with TRBJ2-5; a weak D match, TRBD1 (6 bases). Germline loops: CDR1 SNHLY, CDR2 FYNNEI. V was cut by 3 bases and J by 5 bases, with 7 bases left in between. The CDR3 has 12 residues.

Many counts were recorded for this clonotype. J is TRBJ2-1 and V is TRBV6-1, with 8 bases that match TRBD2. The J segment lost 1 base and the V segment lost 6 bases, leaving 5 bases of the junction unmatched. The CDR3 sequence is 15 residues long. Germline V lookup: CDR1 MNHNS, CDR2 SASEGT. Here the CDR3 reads CASRVSGNSYNEQFF. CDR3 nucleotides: TGTGCCAGCAGGGTTAGCGGGAATTCCTACAATGAGCAGTTCTTC.

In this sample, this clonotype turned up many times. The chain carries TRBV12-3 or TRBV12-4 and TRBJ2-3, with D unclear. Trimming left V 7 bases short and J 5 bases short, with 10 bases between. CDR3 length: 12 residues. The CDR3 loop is CASTLLGDTQYF. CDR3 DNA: TGTGCCAGCACTCTCCTAGGAGATACGCAGTATTTT.

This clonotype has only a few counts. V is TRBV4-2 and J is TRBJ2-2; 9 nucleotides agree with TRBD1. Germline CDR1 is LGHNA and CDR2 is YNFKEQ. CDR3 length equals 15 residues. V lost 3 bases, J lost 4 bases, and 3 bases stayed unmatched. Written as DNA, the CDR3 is TGTGCCAGCAGCCAGGGACAGGGAGGCACCGGGGAGCTGTTTTTT. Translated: CASSQGQGGTGELFF.

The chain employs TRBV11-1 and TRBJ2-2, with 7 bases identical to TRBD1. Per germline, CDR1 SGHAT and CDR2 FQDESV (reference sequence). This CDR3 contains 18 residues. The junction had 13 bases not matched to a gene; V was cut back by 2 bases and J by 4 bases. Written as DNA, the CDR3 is TGTGCCAGCAGCTTATTAGGCCGGGACAGAGGTTTCACCGGGGAGCTGTTTTTT. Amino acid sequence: CASSLLGRDRGFTGELFF.

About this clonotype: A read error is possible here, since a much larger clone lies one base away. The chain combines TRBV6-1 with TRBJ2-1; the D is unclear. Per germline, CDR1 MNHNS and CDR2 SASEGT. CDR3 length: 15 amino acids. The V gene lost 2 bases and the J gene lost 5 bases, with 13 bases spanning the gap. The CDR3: CASSEHVGSDNEQFF. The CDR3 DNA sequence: TGTGCCAGCAGTGAACACGTAGGATCCGACAATGAGCAGTTCTTC.

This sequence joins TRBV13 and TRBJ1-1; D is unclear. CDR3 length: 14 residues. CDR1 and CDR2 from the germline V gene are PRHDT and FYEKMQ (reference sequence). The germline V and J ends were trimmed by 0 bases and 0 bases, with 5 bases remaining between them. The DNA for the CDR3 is TGTGCCAGCAGCTTAGGACGCTTGAACACTGAAGCTTTCTTT. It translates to CASSLGRLNTEAFF.

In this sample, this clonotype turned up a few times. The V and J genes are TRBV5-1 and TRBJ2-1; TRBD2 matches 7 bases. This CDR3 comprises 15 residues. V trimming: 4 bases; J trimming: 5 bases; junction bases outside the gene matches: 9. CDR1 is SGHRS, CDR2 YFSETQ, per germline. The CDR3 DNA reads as TGCGCCAGCAGCGCCGGACTAGTGGGTCACAATGAGCAGTTCTTC. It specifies CASSAGLVGHNEQFF.

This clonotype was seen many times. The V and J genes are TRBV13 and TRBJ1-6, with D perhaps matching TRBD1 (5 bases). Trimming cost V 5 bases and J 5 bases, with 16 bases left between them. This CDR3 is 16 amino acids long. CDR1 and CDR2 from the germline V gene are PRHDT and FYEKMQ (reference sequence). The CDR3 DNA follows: TGTGCCAGCAGCCCTGGACAAGGTCGGGATAATTCACCCCTCCACTTT. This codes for CASSPGQGRDNSPLHF.

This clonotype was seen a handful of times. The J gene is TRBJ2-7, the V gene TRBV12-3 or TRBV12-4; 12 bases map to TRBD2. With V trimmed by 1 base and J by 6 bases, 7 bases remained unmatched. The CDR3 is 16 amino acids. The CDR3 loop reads CASSLGILAGGFEQYF. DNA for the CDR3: TGTGCCAGCAGTTTAGGGATCCTAGCGGGAGGGTTCGAGCAGTACTTC.

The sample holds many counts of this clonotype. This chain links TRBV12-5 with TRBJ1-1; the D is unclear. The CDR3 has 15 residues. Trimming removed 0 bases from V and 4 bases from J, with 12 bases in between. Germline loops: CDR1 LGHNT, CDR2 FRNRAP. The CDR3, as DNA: TGTGCTAGTGGTTTGGTAGATGGGGTTGGCACTGAAGCTTTCTTT. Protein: CASGLVDGVGTEAFF.

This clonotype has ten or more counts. The CDR3 nucleotides read TGTGCCACCACACGGGGCTACGAGCAGTACTTC. This sequence encodes CATTRGYEQYF. The genes are TRBV7-2 and TRBJ2-7; a weak D match, TRBD2 (5 bases). CDR3 length equals 11 residues. With 10 bases removed from V and 3 bases from J, the gap between germline ends came to 10 bases. Germline-derived CDR1 and CDR2 are SGHTA and FQGNSA. Full variable domain (missing parts from reference TRBV7-2 and TRBJ2-7): GAGVSQSPSNKVTEKGKDVELRCDPISGHTALYWYRQSLGQGLEFLIYFQGNSAPDKSGLPSDRFSAERTGGSVSTLTIQRTQQEDSAVYLCATTRGYEQYFGPGTRLTVT.

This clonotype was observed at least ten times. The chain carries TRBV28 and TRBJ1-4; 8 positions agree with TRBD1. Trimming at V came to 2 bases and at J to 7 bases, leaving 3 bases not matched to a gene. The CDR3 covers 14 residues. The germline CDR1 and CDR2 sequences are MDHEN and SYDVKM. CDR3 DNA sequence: TGTGCCAGCAGTTTAACAGGGGGAGGTGAAAAACTGTTTTTT. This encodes CASSLTGGGEKLFF.

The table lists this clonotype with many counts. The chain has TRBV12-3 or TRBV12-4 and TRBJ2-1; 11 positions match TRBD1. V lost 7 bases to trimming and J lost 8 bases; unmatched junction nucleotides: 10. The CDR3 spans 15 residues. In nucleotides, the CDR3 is TGTGCCAGCAAATCCTGGGACAGGGGGACGGATGAGCAGTTCTTC. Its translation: CASKSWDRGTDEQFF.

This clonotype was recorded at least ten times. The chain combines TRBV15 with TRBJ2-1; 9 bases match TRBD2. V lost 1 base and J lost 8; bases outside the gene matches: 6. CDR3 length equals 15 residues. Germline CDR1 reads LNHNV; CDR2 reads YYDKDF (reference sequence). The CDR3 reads CATSRVLAGTDEQFF. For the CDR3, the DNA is TGTGCCACCAGCAGAGTTCTAGCGGGGACGGATGAGCAGTTCTTC.

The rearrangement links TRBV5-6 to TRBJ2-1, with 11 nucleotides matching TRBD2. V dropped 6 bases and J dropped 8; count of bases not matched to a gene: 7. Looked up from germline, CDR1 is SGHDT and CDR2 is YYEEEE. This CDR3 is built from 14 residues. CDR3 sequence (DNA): TGTGCCAGCATCCTACTAGCGGGAGTTGATGAGCAGTTCTTC. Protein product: CASILLAGVDEQFF.

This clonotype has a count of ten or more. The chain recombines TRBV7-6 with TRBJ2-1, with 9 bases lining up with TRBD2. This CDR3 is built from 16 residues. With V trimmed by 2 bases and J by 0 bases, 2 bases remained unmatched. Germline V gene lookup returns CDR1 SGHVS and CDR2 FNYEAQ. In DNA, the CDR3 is TGTGCCAGCAGCTTATTAGCGGGAGTCTCCTACAATGAGCAGTTCTTC. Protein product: CASSLLAGVSYNEQFF.

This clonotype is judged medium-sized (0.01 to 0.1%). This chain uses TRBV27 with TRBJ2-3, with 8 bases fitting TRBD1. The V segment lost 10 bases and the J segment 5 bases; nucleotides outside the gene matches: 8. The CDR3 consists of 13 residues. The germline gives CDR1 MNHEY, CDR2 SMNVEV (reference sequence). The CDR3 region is CAIARTGIDTQYF. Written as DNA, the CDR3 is TGTGCCATCGCCCGGACAGGGATAGATACGCAGTATTTT.

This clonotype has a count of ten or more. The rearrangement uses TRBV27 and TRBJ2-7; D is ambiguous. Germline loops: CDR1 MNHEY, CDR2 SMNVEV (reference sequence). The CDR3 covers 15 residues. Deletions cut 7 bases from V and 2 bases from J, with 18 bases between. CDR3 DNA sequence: TGTGCCAGCAAACCAAACCCACAGCAAACCTACGAGCAGTACTTC. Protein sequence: CASKPNPQQTYEQYF.

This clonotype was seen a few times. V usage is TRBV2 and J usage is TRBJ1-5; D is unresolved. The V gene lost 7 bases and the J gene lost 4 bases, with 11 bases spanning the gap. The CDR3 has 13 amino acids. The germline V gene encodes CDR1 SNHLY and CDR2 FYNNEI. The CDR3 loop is CASKAMGNQPQHF. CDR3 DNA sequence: TGTGCCAGCAAGGCCATGGGAAATCAGCCCCAGCATTTT.

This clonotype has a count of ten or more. The CDR3 DNA follows: TGTGCCACCAGCAGAGAGGGGACTAGCGTTCCTACTAAAGAGACCCAGTACTTC. Translated, it gives CATSREGTSVPTKETQYF. V usage is TRBV15 and J usage is TRBJ2-5, with 10 bases aligning to TRBD2. Per germline, CDR1 LNHNV and CDR2 YYDKDF (reference sequence). This CDR3 has 18 residues. V gave up 0 bases and J gave up 3 bases; unmatched junction bases: 10.

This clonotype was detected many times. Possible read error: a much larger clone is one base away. The CDR3 is CASSYSDEQFF. CDR3 coding DNA: TGTGCCAGCAGTTACTCCGATGAGCAGTTCTTC. J is TRBJ2-1 and V is TRBV6-5; D is ambiguous. Trimming cost V 0 bases and J 8 bases, with 2 bases left between them. CDR1 MNHEY and CDR2 SVGAGI come from the germline V gene. The CDR3 has 11 residues.

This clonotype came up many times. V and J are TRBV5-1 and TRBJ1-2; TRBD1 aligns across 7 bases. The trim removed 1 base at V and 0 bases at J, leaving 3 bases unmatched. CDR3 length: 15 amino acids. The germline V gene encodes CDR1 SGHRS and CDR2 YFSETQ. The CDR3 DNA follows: TGCGCCAGCAGCTTGAACAGGGGATCTAACTATGGCTACACCTTC. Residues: CASSLNRGSNYGYTF.